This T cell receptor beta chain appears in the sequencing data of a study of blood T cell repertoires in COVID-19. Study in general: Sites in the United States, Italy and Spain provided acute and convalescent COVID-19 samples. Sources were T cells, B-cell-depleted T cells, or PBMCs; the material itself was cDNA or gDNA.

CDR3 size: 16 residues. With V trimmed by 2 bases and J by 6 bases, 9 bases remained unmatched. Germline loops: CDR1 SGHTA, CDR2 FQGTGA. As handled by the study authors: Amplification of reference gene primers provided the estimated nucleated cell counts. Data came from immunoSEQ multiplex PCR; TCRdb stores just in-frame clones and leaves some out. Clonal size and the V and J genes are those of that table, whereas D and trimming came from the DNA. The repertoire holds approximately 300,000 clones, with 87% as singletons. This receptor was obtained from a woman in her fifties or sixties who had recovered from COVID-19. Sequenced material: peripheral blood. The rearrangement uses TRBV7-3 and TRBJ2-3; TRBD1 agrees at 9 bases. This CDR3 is CASSLRWTGVGDTQYF. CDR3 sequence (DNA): TGTGCCAGCAGCTTACGATGGACAGGGGTGGGGGATACGCAGTATTTT.